This T cell receptor beta chain was sequenced during a study of T cell responses to AZD1222 COVID-19 vaccine. Whole-study context: Analysis merged second doses at about 4 or about 12 weeks.

Study conclusions and caveats: Vaccine-associated CD4 TCRs spanned spike, dominant at 160-218 and 743-854. There were repertoire samples only from the period after the peak T cell response.

Notes on this clone: Antigen specificity is unknown.

Trimming removed 5 bases at V and 3 bases at J, with 16 bases between. Germline V gives CDR1 SGHTA, CDR2 FQGNSA. There are 15 residues in the CDR3. The table came from immunoSEQ multiplex PCR; TCRdb's copy has only in-frame clones and leaves some out. The sample carries 100,000 to 150,000 clones, 90% to 95% recorded once. This receptor was taken from an adult in good health. The sequences come from peripheral blood, collected on day 0 of AZD1222 vaccination. This chain connects TRBV7-2 to TRBJ2-5; D remains ambiguous. CDR3 amino acids: CASSRKAGGEETQYF. The CDR3 DNA sequence: TGTGCCAGCAGCAGAAAGGCAGGTGGGGAAGAGACCCAGTACTTC.